One and the same sample provided the 31 T cell receptor beta chains below, sequenced in a study of blood T cell repertoires in COVID-19. The assay was immunoSEQ multiplex PCR, and TCRdb's table has in-frame clones only and misses some. The sample records about 260,000 clones, 85% to 90% being singletons. The specimen sequenced was PBMCs or T cells enriched from blood (not recorded which). The receptors shown here come from a man aged 50 to 59 who had been exposed to COVID-19.

The gene calls are TRBV9 and TRBJ2-5; 12 bases agree with TRBD2. There are 14 residues in the CDR3. V shed 0 bases, J shed 9 bases, and the junction held 3 bases outside the gene matches. The germline V gene has CDR1 SGDLS and CDR2 YYNGEE. In nucleotides, the CDR3 is TGTGCCAGCAGCGTAGCACTAGCGGGAGGCGCCCAGTACTTC. This translates into CASSVALAGGAQYF. Using reference TRBV9 and TRBJ2-5 for the parts outside the CDR3, the full variable domain is DSGVTQTPKHLITATGQRVTLRCSPRSGDLSVYWYQQSLDQGLQFLIQYYNGEERAKGNILERFSAQQFPDLHSELNLSSLELGDSALYFCASSVALAGGAQYFGPGTRLLVL.

The chain is built from TRBV24-1 and TRBJ1-5, with TRBD1 identical over 7 bases. This CDR3 contains 17 residues. The germline gives CDR1 KGHDR, CDR2 SFDVKD. With V trimmed by 3 bases and J by 0 bases, 7 bases remained unmatched. For the CDR3, the DNA is TGTGCCACCAGTGATCCCAGGGGGGCTGGTAGCAATCAGCCCCAGCATTTT. It is translated as CATSDPRGAGSNQPQHF.

Only one count was recorded for this clone. The rearrangement joins TRBV7-9 to TRBJ1-3; 7 positions agree with TRBD1. Germline V gene sequence: CDR1 SEHNR, CDR2 FQNEAQ (reference sequence). This CDR3 contains 13 residues. Trimming at V came to 9 bases and at J to 8 bases, leaving 10 bases not matched to a gene. This CDR3 is CASRRTGEDTIYF. The CDR3 DNA reads as TGTGCCAGTAGAAGAACAGGGGAGGACACCATATATTTT.

This clone was observed a few times. The CDR3 DNA reads TGTGCCAGCAGTTCGACAGGTTTAAATTCACCCCTCCACTTT. Its protein is CASSSTGLNSPLHF. This chain connects TRBV28 to TRBJ1-6, with a weak D call TRBD1 (6 bases). Germline loops: CDR1 MDHEN, CDR2 SYDVKM. CDR3 length: 14 residues. V lost 4 bases to trimming and J lost 7 bases, with 11 bases between them. The entire variable domain, with the rest obtained from reference TRBV28 and TRBJ1-6, is as follows: DVKVTQSSRYLVKRTGEKVFLECVQDMDHENMFWYRQDPGLGLRLIYFSYDVKMKEKGDIPEGYSVSREKKERFSLILESASTNQTSMYLCASSSTGLNSPLHFGNGTRLTVT.

The chain joins TRBV10-3 to TRBJ2-1; the match to TRBD2 covers 11 bases. J was trimmed by 3 bases and V by 5 bases; bases with no gene match: 3. The CDR3 sequence is 15 residues long. Germline-derived CDR1 and CDR2 are ENHRY and SYGVKD. CDR3 sequence (DNA): TGTGCCATCAGTCTGACTAGCGGGGACTACAATGAGCAGTTCTTC. Translation: CAISLTSGDYNEQFF.

The gene calls are TRBV7-9 and TRBJ1-1; D may be TRBD1 (6 bases). This CDR3 has 12 amino acids. Trimming took off 5 bases at V and 6 bases at J, with 10 bases between the two ends. Germline-derived CDR1 and CDR2 are SEHNR and FQNEAQ (reference sequence). The CDR3 reads CASSPGTPEAFF. DNA of the CDR3: TGTGCCAGCAGCCCCGGGACACCTGAAGCTTTCTTT.

This rearrangement joins TRBV5-6 to TRBJ2-3; the D gene is possibly TRBD2 (7 bases). Germline CDR1 and CDR2: SGHDT and YYEEEE. With 1 base removed from V and 4 bases from J, the gap between germline ends came to 10 bases. The CDR3 covers 14 residues. CDR3 coding DNA: TGTGCCAGCAGCTTGTACGGGGGGCCAGATACGCAGTATTTT. As protein: CASSLYGGPDTQYF.

The V call is TRBV7-2, the J call TRBJ1-6; maybe TRBD1 (5 bases). Germline values: CDR1 SGHTA, CDR2 FQGNSA. With 0 bases removed from V and 5 bases from J, the gap between germline ends came to 17 bases. CDR3 length: 18 residues. The CDR3 region is CASSLALLRTTNNSPLHF. The CDR3 region has the DNA TGTGCCAGCAGCTTAGCCTTGCTTCGGACAACAAATAATTCACCCCTCCACTTT.

This clone was seen more than once but under ten times. The rearrangement links TRBV5-1 to TRBJ2-1, with 7 bases lining up with TRBD1. CDR1 and CDR2 (germline): SGHRS, YFSETQ. This CDR3 is built from 14 residues. V shed 4 bases and J 5 bases; nucleotides not matched to a gene: 6. The CDR3 DNA reads TGCGCCAGCAGCCCAACAGGGGCCCACAATGAGCAGTTCTTC. Amino acids: CASSPTGAHNEQFF.

The chain joins TRBV28 to TRBJ2-1; 10 nucleotides match TRBD2. This CDR3 has 17 amino acids. The germline V gene has CDR1 MDHEN and CDR2 SYDVKM. Trimming removed 10 bases from V and 1 base from J; junction bases left unmatched: 13. In nucleotides, the CDR3 is TGTGCCACCTGGGGGCTAGCGGGAGAAGGATCCTACAATGAGCAGTTCTTC. Translation: CATWGLAGEGSYNEQFF.

This chain connects TRBV5-1 to TRBJ2-1; 11 nucleotides align to TRBD1. Germline-derived CDR1 and CDR2 are SGHRS and YFSETQ. V shed 5 bases and J 9 bases; nucleotides not matched to a gene: 10. This CDR3 has 15 residues. The CDR3 region has the DNA TGCGCCAGCAGGCTGGACAGGGGGCGCAAGGGTGAGCAGTTCTTC. This gives the protein CASRLDRGRKGEQFF. The whole variable domain, remainder taken from reference TRBV5-1 and TRBJ2-1, is KAGVTQTPRYLIKTRGQQVTLSCSPISGHRSVSWYQQTPGQGLQFLFEYFSETQRNKGNFPGRFSGRQFSNSRSEMNVSTLELGDSALYLCASRLDRGRKGEQFFGPGTRLTVL.

The chain combines TRBV18 with TRBJ2-5, with TRBD2 as a possible D gene (5 bases). CDR3 length: 15 residues. The germline V gene has CDR1 KGHSH and CDR2 LQKENI. V was trimmed by 2 bases and J by 4 bases, leaving 14 bases between them. The CDR3 DNA reads TGTGCCAGCTCACCATTTCGAGGGCCCGGAGAGACCCAGTACTTC. Translated: CASSPFRGPGETQYF.

The chain is built from TRBV5-1 and TRBJ1-2; 11 bases fit TRBD1. Germline V gene sequence: CDR1 SGHRS, CDR2 YFSETQ. This CDR3 is built from 15 residues. The ends lost 4 bases at V and 4 bases at J; junction bases unmatched: 6. The chain's CDR3 is CASSRGQGAIYGYTF. The CDR3 region has the DNA TGCGCCAGCAGCAGAGGACAGGGGGCGATCTATGGCTACACCTTC.

V usage is TRBV6-5 and J usage is TRBJ2-6; D remains unclear. The V and J ends lost 8 bases and 4 bases respectively, with 9 bases between them. Germline V gene lookup returns CDR1 MNHEY and CDR2 SVGAGI. This CDR3 has 13 amino acids. CDR3 protein: CASQAPGANVLTF. DNA for the CDR3: TGTGCCAGCCAAGCCCCCGGGGCCAACGTCCTGACTTTC.

The chain has TRBV7-6 and TRBJ1-1; D call uncertain. The CDR3 runs 12 residues. The germline gives CDR1 SGHVS, CDR2 FNYEAQ. Trimming stripped 5 bases from V and 7 bases from J, with 11 bases between. The CDR3 sequence: CASSRSPGEAFF. As DNA, the CDR3 is TGTGCCAGCAGCCGGAGCCCGGGTGAAGCTTTCTTT.

The chain recombines TRBV2 with TRBJ1-1; the match to TRBD1 covers 9 bases. The junction had 6 bases not matched to a gene; V was cut back by 11 bases and J by 5 bases. CDR1 is SNHLY, CDR2 FYNNEI, per germline. This CDR3 spans 12 amino acids. CDR3 residues: CAGHRGQTEAFF. In nucleotides, the CDR3 is TGTGCCGGACACAGGGGGCAGACTGAAGCTTTCTTT.

The rearrangement links TRBV28 to TRBJ1-5; D ambiguous. CDR1 is MDHEN, CDR2 SYDVKM, per germline. Between the trimmed V and J ends, which lost 2 bases and 1 base, there was a span of 12 bases. This CDR3 region has 16 residues. The CDR3 nucleotides are TGTGCCAGCAGTTTAGAACAAGTCTTGAGCAATCAGCCCCAGCATTTT. It translates to CASSLEQVLSNQPQHF.

The sample holds a few counts of this clone. The rearrangement links TRBV11-3 to TRBJ2-1; D not certain. The V gene's germline CDR1 is SGHNT and CDR2 YENEEA. The V and J ends lost 3 bases and 4 bases respectively, with 13 bases between them. The CDR3 covers 15 residues. CDR3 in amino acids: CASSFSSPRYNEQFF. CDR3 in DNA: TGTGCCAGCAGCTTCTCCTCCCCCAGATACAATGAGCAGTTCTTC.

The chain recombines TRBV5-1 with TRBJ2-3; 7 bases match TRBD1. The V segment lost 4 bases and the J segment 3 bases; nucleotides outside the gene matches: 8. CDR1 SGHRS and CDR2 YFSETQ come from the germline V gene. The CDR3 totals 15 residues. The chain's CDR3 is CASSRGGSRTDTQYF. In DNA, the CDR3 is TGCGCCAGCAGCAGAGGGGGCAGTCGAACAGATACGCAGTATTTT.

The CDR3 DNA follows: TGTGCCAGCAGCTTATGGGGAGTCATGAGCTCTGGAAACACCATATATTTT. This codes for CASSLWGVMSSGNTIYF. The chain couples TRBV11-2 to TRBJ1-3; D remains unclear. CDR1 is SGHAT and CDR2 is FQNNGV in the germline V gene. V gave up 2 bases and J gave up 0 bases, with 14 bases separating them. This CDR3 has 17 residues.

The chain carries TRBV5-6 and TRBJ2-1; tentative D call: TRBD2 (6 bases). This CDR3 contains 13 residues. V lost 2 bases and J 6 bases, leaving 9 bases between the germline ends. Germline V lookup: CDR1 SGHDT, CDR2 YYEEEE. The CDR3 loop reads CASSFVGGNEQFF. Here the CDR3 DNA reads TGTGCCAGCAGCTTTGTGGGGGGCAATGAGCAGTTCTTC.

This chain connects TRBV15 to TRBJ2-2; D gene uncertain. CDR1 is LNHNV, CDR2 YYDKDF, per germline (reference sequence). The CDR3 is made up of 15 amino acids. V was pared by 0 bases and J by 3 bases, with 8 bases between. The CDR3 is CATSRDRRHTGELFF. DNA for the CDR3: TGTGCCACCAGCAGAGATAGGCGGCACACCGGGGAGCTGTTTTTT.

The chain has TRBV2 and TRBJ2-7; 9 nucleotides agree with TRBD1. The CDR3 sequence is 16 residues long. V dropped 6 bases and J dropped 0; count of bases not matched to a gene: 9. CDR1 and CDR2 from the germline V gene are SNHLY and FYNNEI. The CDR3 DNA follows: TGTGCCAGCAGCGATACCCGGGACAGGGCCTCCTACGAGCAGTACGTC. Amino acid sequence: CASSDTRDRASYEQYV.

The chain carries TRBV11-2 and TRBJ1-1; D is unresolved. Trimming removed 1 base at V and 1 base at J, with 7 bases between. Per the germline V gene, CDR1 is SGHAT and CDR2 is FQNNGV. CDR3 length: 14 residues. The CDR3 here is CASSLGSRNTEAFF. In DNA, the CDR3 is TGTGCCAGCAGCTTAGGTAGCCGGAACACTGAAGCTTTCTTT.

This clone was observed a few times. The chain links TRBV4-1 to TRBJ2-2; possible D gene TRBD1, 6 bases. Germline loops: CDR1 MGHRA, CDR2 YSYEKL. V was trimmed by 1 base and J by 4 bases, leaving 10 bases between them. This CDR3 comprises 15 residues. Here the CDR3 DNA reads TGCGCCAGCAGCCAAGGGATCAGGGGCACCGGGGAGCTGTTTTTT. This sequence encodes CASSQGIRGTGELFF.

In this sample, this clone turned up once. V usage is TRBV11-2 and J usage is TRBJ2-5; 7 positions match TRBD1. This CDR3 is 14 amino acids long. J was trimmed by 5 bases and V by 4 bases; bases with no gene match: 7. Germline lookup yields CDR1 SGHAT and CDR2 FQNNGV. CDR3: CASSSETGTETQYF. Written as DNA, the CDR3 is TGTGCCAGCAGCTCCGAGACAGGGACCGAGACCCAGTACTTC.

This sequence joins TRBV3-1 (or the pseudogene TRBV3-2) and TRBJ1-4; D remains ambiguous. Germline CDR1 LGHDT, CDR2 YNNKEL (reference sequence). Trimming took 2 bases from V and 11 from J, leaving 6 bases between them. There are 11 residues in the CDR3. The CDR3 coding sequence is TGTGCCAGCAGCCAAACGGGGAAACTGTTTTTT. Translated: CASSQTGKLFF.

The gene calls are TRBV5-1 and TRBJ1-4; D is possibly TRBD1 (5 bases). Trimming removed 5 bases from V and 10 bases from J, with 15 bases in between. The length of the CDR3 is 13 residues. From germline, CDR1 is SGHRS and CDR2 YFSETQ. CDR3 DNA sequence: TGCGCCAGCAGTCCCTTGGGGCCAGGAAAACTGTTTTTT. This translates into CASSPLGPGKLFF.

The V and J genes are TRBV28 and TRBJ2-3; 9 bases are a match to TRBD2. CDR3 length: 18 amino acids. Germline CDR1 is MDHEN and CDR2 is SYDVKM. V shed 5 bases and J 0 bases; nucleotides not matched to a gene: 12. CDR3 sequence: CASSTQRAGGPSTDTQYF. The CDR3 region has the DNA TGTGCCAGCAGTACCCAGCGAGCGGGGGGACCTAGCACAGATACGCAGTATTTT.

The chain joins TRBV6-5 to TRBJ1-1, with D perhaps matching TRBD1 (5 bases). Per germline, CDR1 MNHEY and CDR2 SVGAGI. V lost 2 bases and J lost 8, with 15 bases in between. This CDR3 is 14 amino acids long. Here the CDR3 DNA reads TGTGCCAGCAGTTACAGATTGGGCAGGGCCGAAGCTTTCTTT. Amino acid sequence: CASSYRLGRAEAFF.

This clone appeared once. The chain is built from TRBV4-1 and TRBJ1-1, with 8 bases that match TRBD1. CDR1 and CDR2 (germline): MGHRA, YSYEKL. Germline trimming cut 4 bases from V and 5 bases from J; bases unmatched to any gene: 15. This CDR3 is built from 17 residues. This CDR3 reads CASSPRVQGARGTEAFF. The CDR3 DNA reads TGCGCCAGCAGCCCGAGGGTGCAGGGGGCTAGAGGTACTGAAGCTTTCTTT.